This TCR beta chain was captured by sequencing in a study of cytomegalovirus exposure and HLA in healthy donors. As concerns this clone: The target antigen is unknown.

The length of the CDR3 is 17 residues. Germline CDR1 is MNHEY and CDR2 is SMNVEV (reference sequence). The V segment lost 2 bases and the J segment 2 bases; nucleotides outside the gene matches: 9. In the PCR, 60 Vbeta and 13 Jbeta primers were used. In the authors' methods: It was a later analysis that counted 79 million or so unique TCR beta chains, of which some 10 million were shared. Assay used: immunoSEQ multiplex PCR; TCRdb lists only in-frame clones, some missing. V and J calls and clone size are those listed in that table; D and trimming were worked out from the DNA. The sample includes about 160,000 clones, roughly 80% seen only once; the top ten take 7% to 9%. General study findings and limits: Specific recognition of CMV antigens was confirmed in vitro for a few chains (all CMV-associated). The study designated fewer than 200 TCR beta chains cytomegalovirus-associated. Immune exposure information available was restricted to CMV serostatus.

The TCR comes from a male donor in good health and CMV-seropositive. Specimen: PBMCs. This chain joins TRBV27 and TRBJ1-1; 9 nucleotides agree with TRBD1. CDR3 protein: CASSLTDRGIRNTEAFF. The DNA of the CDR3 is TGTGCCAGCAGTTTAACGGACAGGGGTATAAGAAACACTGAAGCTTTCTTT.